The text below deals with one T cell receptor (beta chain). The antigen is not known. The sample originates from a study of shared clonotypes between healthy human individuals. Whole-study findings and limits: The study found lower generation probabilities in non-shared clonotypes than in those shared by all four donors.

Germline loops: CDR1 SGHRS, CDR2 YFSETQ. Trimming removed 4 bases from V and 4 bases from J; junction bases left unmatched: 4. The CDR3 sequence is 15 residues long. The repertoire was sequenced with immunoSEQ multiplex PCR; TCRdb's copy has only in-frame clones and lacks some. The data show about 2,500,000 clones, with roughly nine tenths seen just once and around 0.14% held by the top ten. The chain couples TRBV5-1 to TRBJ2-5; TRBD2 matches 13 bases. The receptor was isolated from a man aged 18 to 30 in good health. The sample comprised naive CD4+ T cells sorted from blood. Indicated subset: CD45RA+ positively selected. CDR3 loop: CASSEGLAGSETQYF. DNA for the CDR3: TGCGCCAGCAGCGAGGGACTAGCGGGGTCAGAGACCCAGTACTTC.